A single sample is the source of the 18 T cell receptor beta chains below, sequenced in a study of OX40 agonist ivuxolimab in advanced cancers. Libraries came from the immunoSEQ multiplex PCR assay. The table was pulled from immuneACCESS by TCRdb, which kept in-frame rearrangements only. Such tables lose some clones; where checked, under half of the loss comes from unresolved V genes, and the rest has no known cause. The sample table records approximately 27,000 clones; over 60% of these occur just once. Together, the top ten hold around 14% of the sample. The sample consisted of CD4+ or CD8+ T cells sorted from blood, taken in a trial of the OX40 agonist ivuxolimab. These receptors were obtained from an adult with an advanced solid tumor such as melanoma, head and neck, liver or kidney cancer.

In DNA, the CDR3 is TGTGCCAGTAGTGCCGACCACCAGGGCTACGAGCAGTACTTC. Translating it yields CASSADHQGYEQYF. The V and J genes are TRBV19 and TRBJ2-7, with D tentatively TRBD1 (5 bases). The germline gives CDR1 LNHDA, CDR2 SQIVND (reference sequence). V was trimmed by 5 bases and J by 3 bases, leaving 14 bases between them. The length of the CDR3 is 14 residues.

The CDR3 coding sequence is TGTGCCTGGAGTTCCGGGATCGACACCGGGGAGCTGTTTTTT. Protein sequence: CAWSSGIDTGELFF. V and J are TRBV30 and TRBJ2-2, with D maybe TRBD2 (5 bases). The germline CDR1 and CDR2 sequences are GTSNPN and SVGIG (reference sequence). The CDR3 contains 14 residues. V lost 2 bases, J lost 3 bases, and 10 bases lay in between.

The chain uses TRBV11-2 and TRBJ1-1; D not resolved. The germline V gene encodes CDR1 SGHAT and CDR2 FQNNGV. The CDR3 sequence is 14 residues long. V lost 1 base and J 3 bases, leaving 9 bases between the germline ends. CDR3 DNA: TGTGCCAGCAGCTTAGTTACGTTTGACACTGAAGCTTTCTTT. Encoded protein: CASSLVTFDTEAFF.

The sample holds one count of this clone. The rearrangement uses TRBV10-2 and TRBJ2-7, with D perhaps TRBD1 (5 bases). The length of the CDR3 is 14 residues. V gave up 3 bases and J gave up 2 bases, with 11 bases separating them. Germline V gene lookup returns CDR1 WSHSY and CDR2 SAAADI. As DNA, the CDR3 is TGCGCCAGCAGTGACGCAGGGCATACCTACGAGCAGTACTTC. It is translated as CASSDAGHTYEQYF.

The chain combines TRBV29-1 with TRBJ2-1, with D unclear. Between the trimmed V and J ends, which lost 5 bases and 5 bases, there was a span of 13 bases. The CDR3 covers 13 residues. Looked up from germline, CDR1 is SQVTM and CDR2 is ANQGSEA. The CDR3 DNA is TGCAGCGTTCTCTCCTTCCTACACAATGAGCAGTTCTTC. Its protein product is CSVLSFLHNEQFF.

The gene calls are TRBV9 and TRBJ2-3; D is possibly TRBD1 or TRBD2 (5 bases each). Germline V CDR1 and CDR2: SGDLS, YYNGEE. Deletions cut 2 bases from V and 2 bases from J, with 21 bases between. The CDR3 loop spans 18 amino acids. The DNA for the CDR3 is TGTGCCAGCAGCGTCCGGGGCTTGGGACGGAAAAACACAGATACGCAGTATTTT. Its protein product is CASSVRGLGRKNTDTQYF.

The rearrangement uses TRBV2 and TRBJ1-1, with 8 bases matching TRBD1. The CDR3 loop spans 15 amino acids. Germline V gene sequence: CDR1 SNHLY, CDR2 FYNNEI. The V gene end was trimmed by 8 bases and the J gene end by 0 bases; junction bases not matched to a gene: 8. The CDR3 loop reads CASVSQGALNTEAFF. Written as DNA, the CDR3 is TGTGCCAGCGTCTCGCAGGGGGCGTTGAACACTGAAGCTTTCTTT.

V usage is TRBV5-1 and J usage is TRBJ2-2; D may correspond to TRBD1 or TRBD2 (5 bases each). The CDR3 spans 17 residues. Trimming removed 2 bases at V and 5 bases at J, with 19 bases between. CDR1 is SGHRS, CDR2 YFSETQ, per germline. The CDR3 here is CASSLGTSRYTTGELFF. The CDR3, as DNA: TGCGCCAGCAGCTTAGGGACGAGCCGATATACAACCGGGGAGCTGTTTTTT.

The J gene is TRBJ2-1, the V gene TRBV6-5; D is unclear. The CDR3 is 13 residues long. V gave up 6 bases and J gave up 7 bases, with 13 bases separating them. Per the germline V gene, CDR1 is MNHEY and CDR2 is SVGAGI. Written as DNA, the CDR3 is TGTGCCAGCAGCCCAAATGGGTTAAATGAGCAGTTCTTC. Residues: CASSPNGLNEQFF.

This clone was detected a few times. The rearrangement uses TRBV5-1 and TRBJ2-2, with D maybe TRBD1 (5 bases). The CDR3 has 15 amino acids. V was clipped by 4 bases and J by 0 bases, with 10 bases between them. CDR1 and CDR2 (germline): SGHRS, YFSETQ. CDR3 sequence: CASSTTQANTGELFF. In DNA form, the CDR3 reads TGCGCCAGCAGCACCACACAGGCGAACACCGGGGAGCTGTTTTTT.

This chain joins TRBV7-3 and TRBJ1-3; tentative D call: TRBD1 (6 bases). Germline CDR1 and CDR2: SGHTA and FQGTGA. The length of the CDR3 is 15 residues. V was pared by 4 bases and J by 0 bases, with 10 bases between. The CDR3 sequence: CASSSTGSSGNTIYF. The DNA of the CDR3 is TGTGCCAGCAGCTCAACAGGGTCCTCTGGAAACACCATATATTTT.

This chain links TRBV5-1 with TRBJ1-2, with 7 bases lining up with TRBD1. The CDR3 has 14 amino acids. CDR1 is SGHRS, CDR2 YFSETQ, per germline. The junction had 3 bases not matched to a gene; V was cut back by 4 bases and J by 0 bases. The DNA of the CDR3 is TGCGCCAGCAGCATAGACAGGGCTAACTATGGCTACACCTTC. Encoded protein: CASSIDRANYGYTF.

V usage is TRBV5-4 and J usage is TRBJ2-5; 13 nucleotides agree with TRBD2. Germline V CDR1 and CDR2: SGHNT, YYREEE (reference sequence). The CDR3 loop spans 16 amino acids. Losses at the gene ends were 4 bases for V and 3 bases for J; bases not matched to a gene: 6. CDR3 coding DNA: TGTGCCAGCAGCCCAACTGGACTAGCGGGGGAAGAGACCCAGTACTTC. Amino acid sequence: CASSPTGLAGEETQYF.

V usage is TRBV7-8 and J usage is TRBJ1-5, with 7 nucleotides matching TRBD1. Germline CDR1 and CDR2: SGHVS and FQNEAQ. J gave up 3 bases and V 4 bases, and 9 bases lay outside the gene matches. The CDR3 runs to 16 residues. The CDR3, as DNA: TGTGCCAGCAGCTCTAGGAGGACAGGTGACAATCAGCCCCAGCATTTT. Protein: CASSSRRTGDNQPQHF.

The V and J genes are TRBV5-6 and TRBJ2-1; D gene uncertain. CDR3 size: 17 residues. The V gene's germline CDR1 is SGHDT and CDR2 YYEEEE. V lost 5 bases and J lost 0, with 18 bases in between. DNA for the CDR3: TGTGCCAGCAGTCGGCTACATGGTTCCAGCTCCTACAATGAGCAGTTCTTC. Its translation: CASSRLHGSSSYNEQFF.

The V and J genes are TRBV21-1 and TRBJ1-6; the DNA was not used to check the table's D call, TRBD1. TRBV21-1 is labeled a pseudogene. This CDR3 comprises 16 residues. The CDR3 reads CASSKVQGQGESPLHF. Here the CDR3 DNA reads TGTGCCAGCAGCAAAGTCCAAGGACAGGGTGAATCACCCCTCCACTTT.

This clone appeared a single time. This sequence joins TRBV7-9 and TRBJ1-2; D gene unclear. The germline V and J ends were trimmed by 5 bases and 3 bases, with 25 bases remaining between them. The CDR3 sequence is 18 residues long. Germline V gives CDR1 SEHNR, CDR2 FQNEAQ (reference sequence). This CDR3 reads CASSPREAGPGKYYGYTF. The CDR3 nucleotides read TGTGCCAGCAGCCCCCGAGAGGCAGGCCCGGGAAAGTACTATGGCTACACCTTC.

J is TRBJ1-1 and V is TRBV11-3, with 8 bases matching TRBD1. V gave up 5 bases and J gave up 4 bases; unmatched junction bases: 6. CDR1 and CDR2 from the germline V gene are SGHNT and YENEEA. The CDR3 contains 14 residues. In DNA, the CDR3 is TGTGCCAGCAGCCTCAGGGGGCTTGGCACTGAAGCTTTCTTT. This translates into CASSLRGLGTEAFF.